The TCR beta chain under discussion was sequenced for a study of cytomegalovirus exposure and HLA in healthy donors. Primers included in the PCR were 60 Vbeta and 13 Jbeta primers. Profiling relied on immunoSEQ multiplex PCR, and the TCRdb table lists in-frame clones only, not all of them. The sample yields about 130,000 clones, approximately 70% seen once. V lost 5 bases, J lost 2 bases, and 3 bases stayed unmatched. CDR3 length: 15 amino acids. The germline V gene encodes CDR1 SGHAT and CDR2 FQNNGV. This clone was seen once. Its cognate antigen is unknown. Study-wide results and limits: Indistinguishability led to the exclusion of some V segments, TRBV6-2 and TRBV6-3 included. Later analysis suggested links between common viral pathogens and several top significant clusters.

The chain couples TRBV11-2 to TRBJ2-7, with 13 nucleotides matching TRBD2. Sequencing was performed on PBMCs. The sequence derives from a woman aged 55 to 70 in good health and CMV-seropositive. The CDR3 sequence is CASSPTSGGAYEQYF. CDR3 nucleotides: TGTGCCAGCAGCCCAACTAGCGGGGGGGCCTACGAGCAGTACTTC.